This T cell receptor (beta chain) stems from a study of T cells in Graves' hyperthyroidism and ophthalmopathy. This CDR3 has 15 residues. From germline, CDR1 is SGHDN and CDR2 FVKESK. With V trimmed by 4 bases and J by 5 bases, 7 bases remained unmatched. This clonotype appeared many times. The investigators amplified TCR beta CDR3 regions from RNA transcripts. Using the HTBI primer set, a first-round RT-PCR was run on the TCR CDR3. From the multiplex PCR reads, TCRdb called clonotypes with MiXCR, one entry per CDR3 protein. The sample has nearly 250,000 distinct CDR3 sequences, about 16% seen once; the top ten hold 25% to 30%.

Material for sequencing was blood. The V gene is TRBV14, the J gene TRBJ1-4, with 7 bases that match TRBD1. This clonotype was obtained from a woman younger than 35 with Graves' ophthalmopathy. The CDR3 is CASSRGEGGNEKLFF. DNA of the CDR3: TGTGCCAGCAGCCGCGGGGAAGGGGGCAATGAAAAACTGTTTTTT.